One and the same sample provided the 28 T cell receptor beta chains below, sequenced in a study of shared clonotypes between healthy human individuals. Assay: immunoSEQ multiplex PCR; the TCRdb copy retains only in-frame clones and omits some. Of around 1,000,000 clones in the sample, 77% were seen once. Sequenced input: memory CD4+ T cells from PBMCs. The subset was: CD45RA-negative fraction. All receptors come from a man aged 18 to 29 in good health. Some clones in this sample may be carry-over from other donors' samples.

The chain combines TRBV7-2 with TRBJ1-2; 7 nucleotides align to TRBD1. Germline V gives CDR1 SGHTA, CDR2 FQGNSA. The CDR3 sequence is 15 residues long. Losses at the gene ends were 3 bases for V and 7 bases for J; bases not matched to a gene: 11. CDR3 protein: CASSLEVGQSVGYTF. Here the CDR3 DNA reads TGTGCCAGCAGCTTGGAGGTGGGACAGTCGGTTGGCTACACCTTC.

The chain combines TRBV5-1 with TRBJ2-3; 14 bases are shared with TRBD2. The trim removed 3 bases at V and 7 bases at J, leaving 4 bases unmatched. The germline V gene encodes CDR1 SGHRS and CDR2 YFSETQ. CDR3 length: 15 residues. CDR3 amino acids: CASSSGLAGVNTQYF. The CDR3 region has the DNA TGCGCCAGCAGCTCGGGACTAGCGGGAGTGAATACGCAGTATTTT.

This chain joins TRBV5-1 and TRBJ2-7; D unclear. Germline V lookup: CDR1 SGHRS, CDR2 YFSETQ. Trimming took off 3 bases at V and 1 base at J, with 17 bases between the two ends. This CDR3 is built from 16 residues. CDR3 region: CASSWTRAAASYEQYF. CDR3 coding DNA: TGCGCCAGCAGCTGGACCCGAGCCGCGGCTTCCTACGAGCAGTACTTC.

V is TRBV11-2 and J is TRBJ2-7; D might be TRBD2 (5 bases). This CDR3 comprises 13 residues. Trimming shortened V by 3 bases and J by 7 bases, and 13 bases separated the two germline ends. The germline gives CDR1 SGHAT, CDR2 FQNNGV. The CDR3 DNA follows: TGTGCCAGCAGCTTGGTGGGAGCGGAGGAGCAGTACTTC. Amino acid sequence: CASSLVGAEEQYF.

Turning to this clone: This may stem from a read error, because a much larger clone lies one nucleotide away. The V call is TRBV29-1, the J call TRBJ2-5; perhaps TRBD2 as D (5 bases). This CDR3 region has 17 residues. CDR1 and CDR2 from the germline V gene are SQVTM and ANQGSEA. The CDR3 is CSVEDRSRVNFQETRYF. In DNA form, the CDR3 reads TGCAGCGTTGAAGATCGCTCGCGGGTGAATTTCCAAGAGACCCGGTACTTC.

This sequence joins TRBV5-1 and TRBJ2-7, with 13 bases lining up with TRBD2. Germline V gene lookup returns CDR1 SGHRS and CDR2 YFSETQ. This CDR3 is built from 13 residues. Trimming took 7 bases from V and 4 from J; bases not matched to a gene: 2. CDR3 sequence (DNA): TGCGCCAGCGGACTAGCGGGAGCGTACGAGCAGTACTTC. Encoded protein: CASGLAGAYEQYF.

DNA of the CDR3: TGTGCCACCAGCAGAGATACGTTAAGGACAGGGCTTTTAAATGAGCAGTTCTTC. Translation gives CATSRDTLRTGLLNEQFF. This rearrangement joins TRBV15 to TRBJ2-1; 8 bases agree with TRBD1. Germline V CDR1 and CDR2: LNHNV, YYDKDF (reference sequence). The CDR3 covers 18 residues. V dropped 0 bases and J dropped 7; count of bases not matched to a gene: 14. Looking up the rest from reference TRBV15 and TRBJ2-1 gives the full variable domain: DAMVIQNPRYQVTQFGKPVTLSCSQTLNHNVMYWYQQKSSQAPKLLFHYYDKDFNNEADTPDNFQSRRPNTSFCFLDIRSPGLGDTAMYLCATSRDTLRTGLLNEQFFGPGTRLTVL.

The chain is built from TRBV7-9 and TRBJ2-5; the match to TRBD1 covers 10 bases. The length of the CDR3 is 14 residues. CDR1 is SEHNR, CDR2 FQNEAQ, per germline (reference sequence). J lost 2 bases, V lost 5 bases, and 2 bases had no gene match. The CDR3 DNA reads as TGTGCCAGCAGCCCGGACAGGGGGCAAGAGACCCAGTACTTC. Translation: CASSPDRGQETQYF.

This clone occurred many times. The chain recombines TRBV5-1 with TRBJ2-2; no clear D. V lost 7 bases to trimming and J lost 2 bases, with 12 bases between them. The CDR3 is 14 amino acids. Germline CDR1 reads SGHRS; CDR2 reads YFSETQ. The CDR3 protein is CASLSTENTGELFF. The DNA for the CDR3 is TGCGCCAGCTTATCCACAGAAAACACCGGGGAGCTGTTTTTT.

The chain joins TRBV11-3 to TRBJ2-7; the match to TRBD1 covers 10 bases. The CDR3 loop spans 13 amino acids. Trimming at V came to 5 bases and at J to 5 bases, leaving 3 bases not matched to a gene. Germline assignment: CDR1 SGHNT and CDR2 YENEEA. This CDR3 is CASSPTGGDEQYF. CDR3 coding DNA: TGTGCCAGCAGCCCGACAGGGGGCGACGAGCAGTACTTC.

The V gene is TRBV28, the J gene TRBJ1-1; the D is unclear. This CDR3 comprises 14 residues. Looked up from germline, CDR1 is MDHEN and CDR2 is SYDVKM. V lost 3 bases to trimming and J lost 6 bases, with 14 bases between them. The CDR3, as DNA: TGTGCCAGCAGTTTTCGTACGGAGACCGCTGAAGCTTTCTTT. The encoded protein is CASSFRTETAEAFF.

The V and J genes are TRBV9 and TRBJ2-4; D gene unclear. The CDR3 covers 15 residues. Per germline, CDR1 SGDLS and CDR2 YYNGEE. The V gene lost 0 bases and the J gene lost 0 bases, with 7 bases spanning the gap. The CDR3 DNA reads as TGTGCCAGCAGCGTAGATCCCTTAGCCAAAAACATTCAGTACTTC. This encodes CASSVDPLAKNIQYF.

The genes are TRBV7-6 and TRBJ1-2, with TRBD1 identical over 8 bases. CDR1 is SGHVS, CDR2 FNYEAQ, per germline. The CDR3 totals 17 residues. Trimming removed 1 base from V and 4 bases from J; junction bases left unmatched: 11. CDR3 bases: TGTGCCAGCAGCTTAGGCCCTTCAGGGGGCGAGGTCTATGGCTACACCTTC. It translates to CASSLGPSGGEVYGYTF.

The V gene is TRBV29-1, the J gene TRBJ1-5; 9 bases line up with TRBD1. The CDR3 loop spans 12 amino acids. V was pared by 4 bases and J by 6 bases, with 1 base of the junction left unmatched. In germline, CDR1 is SQVTM, CDR2 ANQGSEA. The CDR3 DNA reads TGCAGCGTTGGACAGGGGGGTCAGCCCCAGCATTTT. Its protein product is CSVGQGGQPQHF.

This clone was counted a few times. This sample includes further DNA sequences coding for the same CDR3. The chain uses TRBV7-9 and TRBJ2-2; D possibly uses TRBD1 or TRBD2 (6 bases each). The V gene lost 6 bases and the J gene lost 5 bases, with 16 bases spanning the gap. CDR1 SEHNR and CDR2 FQNEAQ come from the germline V gene (reference sequence). This CDR3 is built from 15 residues. DNA for the CDR3: TGTGCCAGCAGTCTAGCCGGGGGCGGAACCGGGGAGCTGTTTTTT. Translated, it gives CASSLAGGGTGELFF.

This chain joins TRBV11-2 and TRBJ2-1; tentatively, D is TRBD1 or TRBD2 (6 bases each). Trimming pared 1 base from V and 7 bases from J, leaving 11 bases between. The CDR3 loop spans 14 amino acids. Looked up from germline, CDR1 is SGHAT and CDR2 is FQNNGV. The DNA of the CDR3 is TGTGCCAGCAGCTTAGTCCGGGGGCGGAATGAGCAGTTCTTC. It specifies CASSLVRGRNEQFF.

The CDR3 reads CASSFRGGGDNQPQHF. CDR3 in DNA: TGTGCCAGCAGTTTTAGGGGGGGAGGGGACAATCAGCCCCAGCATTTT. V usage is TRBV28 and J usage is TRBJ1-5, with D possibly TRBD1 on 6 matching bases. V was trimmed by 3 bases and J by 3 bases, leaving 15 bases between them. CDR3 size: 16 residues. Germline lookup yields CDR1 MDHEN and CDR2 SYDVKM.

V usage is TRBV27 and J usage is TRBJ1-2; D is ambiguous. The length of the CDR3 is 15 residues. V shed 4 bases and J shed 0 bases, with 12 bases lying between them. The germline gives CDR1 MNHEY, CDR2 SMNVEV (reference sequence). CDR3 amino acids: CASSSSPGTNYGYTF. The CDR3 DNA follows: TGTGCCAGCAGTTCATCGCCCGGGACTAACTATGGCTACACCTTC.

This chain uses TRBV7-9 with TRBJ1-2; D might be TRBD1 (5 bases). The CDR3 extends over 13 amino acids. The germline V gene has CDR1 SEHNR and CDR2 FQNEAQ (reference sequence). Trimming took 7 bases from V and 4 from J, leaving 13 bases between them. The CDR3 DNA reads TGTGCCAGCAATTCCGTAGGGGTCTATGGCTACACCTTC. This gives the protein CASNSVGVYGYTF.

The chain carries TRBV19 and TRBJ2-1, with TRBD2 matching over 12 bases. The CDR3 has 15 residues. V shed 1 base, J shed 7 bases, and the junction held 2 bases outside the gene matches. Germline CDR1 LNHDA, CDR2 SQIVND (reference sequence). In DNA, the CDR3 is TGTGCCAGTAGTATAGGGGGGACTAGCGGGAATGAGCAGTTCTTC. Translated: CASSIGGTSGNEQFF.

The genes are TRBV9 and TRBJ2-1; 13 bases agree with TRBD2. Per the germline V gene, CDR1 is SGDLS and CDR2 is YYNGEE. The CDR3 loop spans 15 amino acids. Trimming took 4 bases from V and 7 from J; bases not matched to a gene: 5. CDR3 amino acids: CASSRTSGSTNEQFF. DNA of the CDR3: TGTGCCAGCAGCAGGACTAGCGGGAGTACGAATGAGCAGTTCTTC.

The CDR3 loop reads CASSPTAPASYNEQFF. In DNA, the CDR3 is TGCGCCAGCAGCCCGACGGCCCCAGCCTCCTACAATGAGCAGTTCTTC. J is TRBJ2-1 and V is TRBV5-1; D uncertain. The V end was cut by 4 bases, the J end by 0 bases, with 14 bases between. This CDR3 is built from 16 residues. Per the germline V gene, CDR1 is SGHRS and CDR2 is YFSETQ.

The V call is TRBV4-2, the J call TRBJ2-5; D may be TRBD2 (6 bases). The germline V gene encodes CDR1 LGHNA and CDR2 YNFKEQ. V lost 2 bases and J 5 bases, leaving 12 bases between the germline ends. CDR3 size: 14 residues. CDR3 nucleotide sequence: TGTGCCAGCAGCCAAACGGGAGAAGGGGAGACCCAGTACTTC. Its translation: CASSQTGEGETQYF.

The chain carries TRBV28 and TRBJ1-1; the D gene is possibly TRBD1 (6 bases). V lost 3 bases to trimming and J lost 12 bases, with 14 bases between them. Germline V gene lookup returns CDR1 MDHEN and CDR2 SYDVKM. The CDR3 is 12 residues long. CDR3 residues: CASSFAGHRTFF. CDR3 nucleotides: TGTGCCAGCAGTTTCGCGGGACACAGAACTTTCTTT.

The V gene is TRBV27, the J gene TRBJ2-3; 11 nucleotides align to TRBD2. The V segment lost 5 bases and the J segment 0 bases; nucleotides outside the gene matches: 7. The length of the CDR3 is 17 residues. Germline V gene data show CDR1 as MNHEY and CDR2 as SMNVEV (reference sequence). The CDR3 DNA is TGTGCCAGCAGTCCCTGGTCTAGCGGGAGGAGCACAGATACGCAGTATTTT. Amino acid sequence: CASSPWSSGRSTDTQYF.

In its sample, this clone was seen a few times. The chain carries TRBV14 and TRBJ2-1; D is unclear. V was trimmed by 2 bases and J by 14 bases, leaving 13 bases between them. CDR1 is SGHDN and CDR2 is FVKESK in the germline V gene. CDR3 length: 12 residues. DNA for the CDR3: TGTGCCAGCAGCCAACGGAGTGCTGGAGAGTTCTTC. This codes for CASSQRSAGEFF.

The chain has TRBV7-3 and TRBJ2-2, with D maybe TRBD1 (5 bases). CDR3 length: 14 residues. The V end lost 2 bases, the J end lost 4 bases, and 8 bases lay between the germline ends. The germline V gene encodes CDR1 SGHTA and CDR2 FQGTGA. DNA for the CDR3: TGTGCCAGCAGCTTAGGGGCTACCACCGGGGAGCTGTTTTTT. This sequence encodes CASSLGATTGELFF.

This clone was recorded a few times. The rearrangement uses TRBV7-6 and TRBJ2-1; TRBD2 aligns across 7 bases. CDR1 is SGHVS and CDR2 is FNYEAQ in the germline V gene. V lost 1 base to trimming and J lost 5 bases; unmatched junction nucleotides: 8. The CDR3 contains 16 residues. The CDR3 here is CASSLGRGSGNNEQFF. In DNA form, the CDR3 reads TGTGCCAGCAGCTTAGGCCGAGGGAGCGGGAACAATGAGCAGTTCTTC. Full variable domain (rest looked up from reference TRBV7-6 and TRBJ2-1): GAGVSQSPRYKVTKRGQDVALRCDPISGHVSLYWYRQALGQGPEFLTYFNYEAQQDKSGLPNDRFSAERPEGSISTLTIQRTEQRDSAMYRCASSLGRGSGNNEQFFGPGTRLTVL.